One sample yielded the 2 T cell receptor beta chains listed below, sequenced in a study of T cells in Graves' hyperthyroidism and ophthalmopathy (dated by TCRdb to the late 2010s). The library relied on multiplex PCR. Sequencing was performed on an Illumina HiSeq 2000. Amplification of TCR beta CDR3 regions was carried out from RNA transcripts. For the first round of RT-PCR on the TCR CDR3, the HTBI primer set was used together with the Qiagen OneStep RT-PCR kit. TCRdb trimmed the raw reads at Q25, called clones with MiXCR and kept productive beta chains. Rows with a matching CDR3 protein are joined into one entry that keeps the most common DNA and genes. For this sample there are roughly 260,000 distinct CDR3 sequences; about 14% appear just once. Approximately 12% of the sample lies in the top ten. The sequenced sample consisted of blood. The source of these receptors is a woman aged 40 to 50 with Graves' hyperthyroidism that later progressed to Graves' ophthalmopathy.

This clonotype was seen at least ten times. The chain recombines TRBV28 with TRBJ1-5, with 11 bases fitting TRBD1. This CDR3 spans 14 amino acids. V was pared by 5 bases and J by 8 bases, with 5 bases of the junction left unmatched. In germline, CDR1 is MDHEN, CDR2 SYDVKM. CDR3 DNA: TGTGCCAGCAGTCCAGGACAGGGGGCAGAGCCCCAGCATTTT. It codes for CASSPGQGAEPQHF.

V usage is TRBV4-1 and J usage is TRBJ2-1, with a tentative D call TRBD1 (6 bases). This CDR3 region has 16 residues. The germline V and J ends were trimmed by 4 bases and 3 bases, with 16 bases remaining between them. Germline lookup yields CDR1 MGHRA and CDR2 YSYEKL. CDR3 sequence: CASSPAGQRRYNEQFF. In DNA form, the CDR3 reads TGCGCCAGCAGCCCAGCTGGACAGCGACGCTACAATGAGCAGTTCTTC.